This TCR beta chain was retrieved from a study of blood T cell repertoires in COVID-19. Clones were read by immunoSEQ multiplex PCR, and TCRdb kept only the in-frame ones, dropping some. The table shows under 450,000 clones, with less than 90% occurring only once. There are 12 residues in the CDR3. Germline V gene sequence: CDR1 SGDLS, CDR2 YYNGEE. The germline V and J ends were trimmed by 4 bases and 5 bases, with 9 bases remaining between them. Sequencing was carried out using PBMCs or T cells enriched from blood (not recorded which). The TCR comes from a woman between 50 and 59 years old who had recovered from COVID-19. J is TRBJ2-5 and V is TRBV9, with D hard to call. The CDR3 reads CASSLAGETQYF. The CDR3 nucleotides read TGTGCCAGCAGCCTGGCCGGGGAGACCCAGTACTTC.